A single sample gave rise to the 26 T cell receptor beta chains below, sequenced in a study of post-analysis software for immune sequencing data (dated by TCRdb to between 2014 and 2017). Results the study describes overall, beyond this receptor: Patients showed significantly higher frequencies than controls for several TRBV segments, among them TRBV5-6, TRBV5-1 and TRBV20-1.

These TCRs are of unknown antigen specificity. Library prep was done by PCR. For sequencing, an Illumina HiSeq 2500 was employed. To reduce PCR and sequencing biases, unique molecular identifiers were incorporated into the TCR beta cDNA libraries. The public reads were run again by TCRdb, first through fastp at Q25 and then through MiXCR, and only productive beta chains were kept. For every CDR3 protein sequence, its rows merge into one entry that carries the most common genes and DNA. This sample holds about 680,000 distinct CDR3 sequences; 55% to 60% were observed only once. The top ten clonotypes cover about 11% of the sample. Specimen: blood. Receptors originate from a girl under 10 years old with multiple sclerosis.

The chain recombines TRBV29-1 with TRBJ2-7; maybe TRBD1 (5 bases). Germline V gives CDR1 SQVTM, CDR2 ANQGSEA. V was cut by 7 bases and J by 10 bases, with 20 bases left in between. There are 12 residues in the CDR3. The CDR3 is CSGVQGPRAQYF. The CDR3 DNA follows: TGCAGCGGAGTTCAGGGCCCCAGGGCCCAGTACTTC.

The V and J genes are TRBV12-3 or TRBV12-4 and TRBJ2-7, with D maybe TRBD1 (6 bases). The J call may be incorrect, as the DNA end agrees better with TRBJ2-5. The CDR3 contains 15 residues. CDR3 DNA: TGTGCCAGCACCCTTGGTGGGACATCCAGAGAGACCCAGTACTTC. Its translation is CASTLGGTSRETQYF.

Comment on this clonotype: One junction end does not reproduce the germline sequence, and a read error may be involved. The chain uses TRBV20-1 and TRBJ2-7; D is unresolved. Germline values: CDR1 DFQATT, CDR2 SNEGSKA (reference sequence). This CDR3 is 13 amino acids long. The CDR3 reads CSARGSLGYEQYF. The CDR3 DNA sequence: TGTAGTGCTAGAGGCAGTTTAGGGTACGAGCAGTACTTC.

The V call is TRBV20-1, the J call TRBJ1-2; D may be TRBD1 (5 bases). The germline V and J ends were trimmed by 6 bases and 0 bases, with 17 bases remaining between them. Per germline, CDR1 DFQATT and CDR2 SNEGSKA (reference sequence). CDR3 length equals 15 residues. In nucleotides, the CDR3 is TGCAGTGCCAGGAGTGACAGACCCCCTAACTATGGCTACACCTTC. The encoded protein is CSARSDRPPNYGYTF.

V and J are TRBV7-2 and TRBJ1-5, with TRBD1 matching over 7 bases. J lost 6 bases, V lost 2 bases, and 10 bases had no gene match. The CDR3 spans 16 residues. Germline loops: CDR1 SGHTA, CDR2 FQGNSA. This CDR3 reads CASSLNQGGSSQPQHF. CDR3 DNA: TGTGCCAGCAGCTTAAATCAGGGGGGGTCTAGTCAGCCCCAGCATTTT.

The CDR3 DNA reads TGCAGTGCTAGCGCAGGGGGGAGCAGGAAGACGCAGTATTTT. Translation gives CSASAGGSRKTQYF. The rearrangement uses TRBV20-1 and TRBJ2-3; D is possibly TRBD1 (7 bases). The V and J ends lost 3 bases and 9 bases respectively, with 19 bases between them. Germline CDR1 and CDR2: DFQATT and SNEGSKA (reference sequence). This CDR3 is 14 amino acids long.

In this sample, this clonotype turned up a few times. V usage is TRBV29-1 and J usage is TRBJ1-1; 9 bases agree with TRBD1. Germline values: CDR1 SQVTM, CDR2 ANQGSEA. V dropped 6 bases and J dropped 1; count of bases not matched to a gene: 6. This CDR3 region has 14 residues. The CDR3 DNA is TGCAGCGTCCGAAGGGACAGGGAGAACACTGAAGCTTTCTTT. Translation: CSVRRDRENTEAFF.

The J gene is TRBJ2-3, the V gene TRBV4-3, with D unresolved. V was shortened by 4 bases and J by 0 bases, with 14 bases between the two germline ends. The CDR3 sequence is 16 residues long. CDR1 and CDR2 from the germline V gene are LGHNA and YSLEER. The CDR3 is CASSPRLSTSTDTQYF. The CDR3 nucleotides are TGCGCCAGCAGCCCGCGACTGAGCACTAGCACAGATACGCAGTATTTT.

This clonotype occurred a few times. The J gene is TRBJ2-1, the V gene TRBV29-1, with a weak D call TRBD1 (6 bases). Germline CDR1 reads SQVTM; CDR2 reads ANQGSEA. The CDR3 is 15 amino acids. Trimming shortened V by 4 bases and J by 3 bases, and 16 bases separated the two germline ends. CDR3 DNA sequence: TGCAGCGTTGGTGGACATACAGGGTTCTACAATGAGCAGTTCTTC. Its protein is CSVGGHTGFYNEQFF.

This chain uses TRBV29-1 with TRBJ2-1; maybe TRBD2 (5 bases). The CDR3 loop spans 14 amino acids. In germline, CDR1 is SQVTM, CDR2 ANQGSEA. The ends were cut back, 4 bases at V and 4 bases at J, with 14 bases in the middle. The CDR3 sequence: CSVGAGMGYNEQFF. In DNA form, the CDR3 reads TGCAGCGTTGGGGCCGGGATGGGTTACAATGAGCAGTTCTTC.

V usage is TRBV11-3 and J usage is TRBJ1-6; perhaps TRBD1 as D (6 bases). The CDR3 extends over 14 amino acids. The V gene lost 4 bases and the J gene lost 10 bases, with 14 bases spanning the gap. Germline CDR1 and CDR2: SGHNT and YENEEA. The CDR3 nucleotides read TGTGCCAGCAGCTCATGGCGACAGGAGTCACCCCTCCACTTT. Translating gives CASSSWRQESPLHF. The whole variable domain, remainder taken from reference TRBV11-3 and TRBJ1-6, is EAGVVQSPRYKIIEKKQPVAFWCNPISGHNTLYWYLQNLGQGPELLIRYENEEAVDDSQLPKDRFSAERLKGVDSTLKIQPAELGDSAVYLCASSSWRQESPLHFGNGTRLTVT.

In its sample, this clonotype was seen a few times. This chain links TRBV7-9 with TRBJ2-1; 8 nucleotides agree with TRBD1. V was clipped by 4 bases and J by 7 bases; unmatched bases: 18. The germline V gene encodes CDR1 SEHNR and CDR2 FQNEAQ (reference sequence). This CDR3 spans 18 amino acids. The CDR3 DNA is TGTGCCAGCAGCTCCCCGCCCTTAGACAGGGGTGTCACGAATGAGCAGTTCTTC. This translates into CASSSPPLDRGVTNEQFF.

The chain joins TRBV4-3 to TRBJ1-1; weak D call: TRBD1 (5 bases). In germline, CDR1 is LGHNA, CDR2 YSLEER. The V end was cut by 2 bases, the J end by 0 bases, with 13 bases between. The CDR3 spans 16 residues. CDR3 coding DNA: TGCGCCAGCAGCCAACCTCCCGACAGAGTGAACACTGAAGCTTTCTTT. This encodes CASSQPPDRVNTEAFF.

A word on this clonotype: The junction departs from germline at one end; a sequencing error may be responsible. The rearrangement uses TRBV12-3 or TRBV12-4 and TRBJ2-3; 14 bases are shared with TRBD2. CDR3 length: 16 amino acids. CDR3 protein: CASSPGTSGSRDTQYF. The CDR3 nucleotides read TGTGCCAGCAGCCCCGGGACTAGCGGGAGCAGAGATACGCAGTATTTT.

In DNA, the CDR3 is TGTGCCAGCAGTTTAAATGGGGCCAACGTCCTGACTTTC. It is translated as CASSLNGANVLTF. The V gene is TRBV27, the J gene TRBJ2-6; D uncertain. The CDR3 runs 13 residues. The germline CDR1 and CDR2 sequences are MNHEY and SMNVEV (reference sequence). V lost 2 bases and J lost 3, with 2 bases in between.

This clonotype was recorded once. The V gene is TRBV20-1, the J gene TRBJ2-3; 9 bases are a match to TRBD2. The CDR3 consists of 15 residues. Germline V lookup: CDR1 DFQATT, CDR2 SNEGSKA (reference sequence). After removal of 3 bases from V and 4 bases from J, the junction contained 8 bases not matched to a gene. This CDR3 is CSASGASGVPDTQYF. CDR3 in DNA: TGCAGTGCTAGTGGTGCTAGCGGGGTCCCAGATACGCAGTATTTT.

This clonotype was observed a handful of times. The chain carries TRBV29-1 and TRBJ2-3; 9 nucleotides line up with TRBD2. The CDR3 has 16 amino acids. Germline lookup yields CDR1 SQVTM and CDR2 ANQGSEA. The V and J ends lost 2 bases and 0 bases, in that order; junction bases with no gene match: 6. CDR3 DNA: TGCAGCGTTGAATTTTGGCTAGCGGGGAGCACAGATACGCAGTATTTT. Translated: CSVEFWLAGSTDTQYF.

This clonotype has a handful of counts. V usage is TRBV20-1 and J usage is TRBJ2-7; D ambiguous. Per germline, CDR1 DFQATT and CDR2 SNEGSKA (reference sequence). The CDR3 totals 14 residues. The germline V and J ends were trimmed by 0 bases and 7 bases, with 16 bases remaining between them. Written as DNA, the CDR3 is TGCAGTGCTAGAGACCCCTGGGCCGGATGGGAGCAGTACTTC. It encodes CSARDPWAGWEQYF.

The CDR3 DNA follows: TGTGCCAGCAGTTACAGTAGAACCTACAATGAGCAGTTCTTC. As protein: CASSYSRTYNEQFF. V and J are TRBV6-6 and TRBJ2-1; no clear D. V lost 2 bases to trimming and J lost 2 bases, with 7 bases between them. From germline, CDR1 is MNHNY and CDR2 SVGAGI (reference sequence). This CDR3 is built from 14 residues.

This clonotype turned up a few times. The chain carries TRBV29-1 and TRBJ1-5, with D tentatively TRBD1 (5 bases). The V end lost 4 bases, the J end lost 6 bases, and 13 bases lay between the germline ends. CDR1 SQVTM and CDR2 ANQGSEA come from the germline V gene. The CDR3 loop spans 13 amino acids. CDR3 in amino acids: CSVGGGLGQPQHF. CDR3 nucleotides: TGCAGCGTTGGTGGGGGTCTAGGTCAGCCCCAGCATTTT.

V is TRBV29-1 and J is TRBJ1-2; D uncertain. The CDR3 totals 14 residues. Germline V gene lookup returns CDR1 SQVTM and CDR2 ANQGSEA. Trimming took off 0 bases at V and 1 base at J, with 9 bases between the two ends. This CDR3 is CSVEDRTDNYGYTF. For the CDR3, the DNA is TGCAGCGTTGAAGATCGGACTGATAACTATGGCTACACCTTC.

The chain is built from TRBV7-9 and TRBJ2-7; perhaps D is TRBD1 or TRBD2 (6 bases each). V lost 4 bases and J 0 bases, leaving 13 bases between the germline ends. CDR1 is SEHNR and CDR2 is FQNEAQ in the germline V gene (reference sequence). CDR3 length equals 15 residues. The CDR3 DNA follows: TGTGCCAGCAGCTCTCTGGGGGGCCTCTCCTACGAGCAGTACTTC. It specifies CASSSLGGLSYEQYF.

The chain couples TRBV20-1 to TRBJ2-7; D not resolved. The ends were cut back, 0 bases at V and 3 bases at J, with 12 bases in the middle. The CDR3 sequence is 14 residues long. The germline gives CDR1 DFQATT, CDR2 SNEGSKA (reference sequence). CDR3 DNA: TGCAGTGCTAGAGACCCGACATCCGGCTACGAGCAGTACTTC. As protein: CSARDPTSGYEQYF.

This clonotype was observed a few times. CDR3 residues: CSGGGGLNEQFF. CDR3 bases: TGCAGCGGCGGCGGGGGCCTCAATGAGCAGTTCTTC. The chain links TRBV29-1 to TRBJ2-1, with D maybe TRBD2 (7 bases). The CDR3 extends over 12 amino acids. CDR1 is SQVTM and CDR2 is ANQGSEA in the germline V gene. V was clipped by 7 bases and J by 6 bases, with 13 bases between them.

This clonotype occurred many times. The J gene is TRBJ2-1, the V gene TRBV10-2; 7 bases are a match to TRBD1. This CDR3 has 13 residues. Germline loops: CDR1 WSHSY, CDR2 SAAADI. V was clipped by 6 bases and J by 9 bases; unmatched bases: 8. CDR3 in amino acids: CASSLVQGPEQFF. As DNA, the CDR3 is TGCGCCAGCAGCCTCGTACAGGGGCCTGAGCAGTTCTTC.

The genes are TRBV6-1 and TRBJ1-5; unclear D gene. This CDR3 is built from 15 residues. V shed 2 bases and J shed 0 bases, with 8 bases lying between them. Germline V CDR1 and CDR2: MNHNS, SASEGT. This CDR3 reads CASSESPYSNQPQHF. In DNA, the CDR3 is TGTGCCAGCAGTGAAAGTCCGTATAGCAATCAGCCCCAGCATTTT.